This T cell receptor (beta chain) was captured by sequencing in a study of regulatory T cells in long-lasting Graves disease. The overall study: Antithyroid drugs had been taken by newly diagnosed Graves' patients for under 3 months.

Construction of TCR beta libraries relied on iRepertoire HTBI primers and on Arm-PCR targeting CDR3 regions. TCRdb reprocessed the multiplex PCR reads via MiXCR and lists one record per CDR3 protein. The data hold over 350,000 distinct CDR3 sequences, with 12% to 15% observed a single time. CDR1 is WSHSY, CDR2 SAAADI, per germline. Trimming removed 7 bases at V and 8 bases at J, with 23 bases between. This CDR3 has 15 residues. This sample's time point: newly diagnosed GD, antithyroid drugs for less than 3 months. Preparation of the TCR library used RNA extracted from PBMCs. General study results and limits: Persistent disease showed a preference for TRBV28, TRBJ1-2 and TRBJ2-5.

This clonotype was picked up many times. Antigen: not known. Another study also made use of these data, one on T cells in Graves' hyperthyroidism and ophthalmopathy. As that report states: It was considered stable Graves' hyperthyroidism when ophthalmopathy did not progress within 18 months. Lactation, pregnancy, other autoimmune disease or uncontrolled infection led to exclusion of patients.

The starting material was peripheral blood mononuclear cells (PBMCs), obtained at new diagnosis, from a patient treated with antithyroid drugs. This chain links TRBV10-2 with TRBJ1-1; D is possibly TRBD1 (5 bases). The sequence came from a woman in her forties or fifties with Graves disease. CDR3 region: CASKAVGQGRSEAFF. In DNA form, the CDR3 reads TGCGCCAGCAAAGCGGTTGGGCAGGGCCGGTCCGAAGCTTTCTTT.